This TCR beta chain stems from a study of graft-versus-host responses after intestinal transplantation. Study conclusions and caveats: Investigators detected GvH clones in recipient marrow, with some emerging earlier in ileum or blood. An association linked early post-transplant HvG declines with peak circulating GvH clone levels. Across patients carrying graft-donor T cell macrochimerism, allografts held high graft-versus-host to host-versus-graft clonal ratios.

This clone has a handful of counts. The antigen remains undetermined. The CDR3 is 11 amino acids. V lost 2 bases, J lost 10 bases, and 6 bases lay in between. CDR1 is MNHNY and CDR2 is SVGAGI in the germline V gene (reference sequence). The assay was immunoSEQ multiplex PCR, and TCRdb's table has in-frame clones only and misses some. The sample has about 110,000 clones; around 95% are singletons. The sequences come from unstimulated CD8+ T cells sorted from spleen or lymph node cells, collected before intestinal transplant. This TCR was sampled from a human donor who received an intestinal transplant. The V and J genes are TRBV6-6 and TRBJ2-1; D not certain. CDR3 sequence reads: CASSYGKEQFF. In DNA, the CDR3 is TGTGCCAGCAGTTACGGGAAGGAGCAGTTCTTC.